A selection of T cell receptor beta chains follows, all from one sample in a study of blood T cell repertoires in COVID-19. TCRdb's table, derived via immunoSEQ multiplex PCR, lists solely in-frame clones and lacks some. The repertoire holds approximately 170,000 clones, roughly four fifths seen once, with about 8.3% in the top ten. Sequenced sample: peripheral blood. The receptors originated from a woman in her sixties or seventies with COVID-19, enrolled during active disease. CDR3s include the opening cysteine and the closing phenylalanine or tryptophan. The order of the fields is V gene, CDR3 protein.

>TRBV6-6
CASRSGNTEAFF
>TRBV19
CASSIPREGLHEQFF
>TRBV3-1/TRBV3-2
CASSPLEGWGYTF
>TRBV19
CASRLQGADTEAFF
>TRBV7-9
CASSSRQDLYGYTF
>TRBV27
CASSLRQAWGETQYF
>TRBV20-1
CSAPGTQGYTF
>TRBV28
CASRRTGPSGANVLTF
>TRBV11-2
CASSLAPSSYNEQFF
>TRBV10-3
CAISDGAEPYNEQFF
>TRBV30
CAWSRTLTSETDTQYF
>TRBV28
CASTSGGSLSYEQYF
>TRBV30
CAWSADRQETQYF
>TRBV7-8
CASSSTSGSGEQYF
>TRBV7-2
CASRAGNEKLFF
>TRBV5-1
CASRRAADALNTEAFF
>TRBV3-1/TRBV3-2
CASSPYGTQNTEAFF
>TRBV10-3
CAISKQGSFNQPQHF
>TRBV28
CASTLDRGRGYTF
>TRBV14
CASSQTGGSYTEAFF
>TRBV24-1
CATSDPTRSGQGDVETQYF
>TRBV5-1
CASSLLAGDNTGELFF
>TRBV11-2
CASSYQAGGPDEQYF
>TRBV27
CASSFVGLAGDGTGELFF
>TRBV30
CAWSGYSTSTDTQYF
>TRBV30
CAWSVRDRVYGYTF